This T cell receptor (beta chain) was identified during a study of blood T cell repertoires in COVID-19. About the study: Italy, Spain and the United States were the sources of the convalescent and acute COVID-19 samples. T cells, B-cell-depleted T cells, or PBMCs supplied cDNA or gDNA.

Trimming shortened V by 4 bases and J by 8 bases, and 20 bases separated the two germline ends. Germline assignment: CDR1 LGHDT and CDR2 YNNKEL (reference sequence). The CDR3 runs 15 residues. As handled by the study authors: By means of reference gene primer amplification, nucleated cell counts were estimated. The repertoire was sequenced with immunoSEQ multiplex PCR; TCRdb's copy has only in-frame clones and lacks some. Clonal size and the V and J genes are those of that table, whereas D and trimming came from the DNA. The sample holds some 240,000 clones, around 87% seen once. The rearrangement links TRBV3-1 (or the pseudogene TRBV3-2) to TRBJ1-2; the D gene is possibly TRBD1 (6 bases). The clonotype originates from a man aged 60 to 69 who had recovered from COVID-19. The sequencing input was peripheral blood. This CDR3 is CASSPHSGTWKGYTF. CDR3 DNA sequence: TGTGCCAGCAGCCCCCATTCCGGGACATGGAAAGGCTACACCTTC.